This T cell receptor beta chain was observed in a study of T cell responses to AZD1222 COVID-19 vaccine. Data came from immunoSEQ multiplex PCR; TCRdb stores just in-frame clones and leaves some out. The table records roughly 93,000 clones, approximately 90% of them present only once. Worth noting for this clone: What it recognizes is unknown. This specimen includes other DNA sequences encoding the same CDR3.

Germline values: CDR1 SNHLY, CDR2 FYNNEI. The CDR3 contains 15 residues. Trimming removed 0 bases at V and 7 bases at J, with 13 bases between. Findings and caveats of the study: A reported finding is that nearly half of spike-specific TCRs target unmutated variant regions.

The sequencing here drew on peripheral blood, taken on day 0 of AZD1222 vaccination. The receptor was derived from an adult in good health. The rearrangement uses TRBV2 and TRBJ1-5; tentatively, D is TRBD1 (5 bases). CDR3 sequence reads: CASSEARGAGQPQHF. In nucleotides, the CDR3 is TGTGCCAGCAGTGAAGCGCGCGGGGCAGGCCAGCCCCAGCATTTT.